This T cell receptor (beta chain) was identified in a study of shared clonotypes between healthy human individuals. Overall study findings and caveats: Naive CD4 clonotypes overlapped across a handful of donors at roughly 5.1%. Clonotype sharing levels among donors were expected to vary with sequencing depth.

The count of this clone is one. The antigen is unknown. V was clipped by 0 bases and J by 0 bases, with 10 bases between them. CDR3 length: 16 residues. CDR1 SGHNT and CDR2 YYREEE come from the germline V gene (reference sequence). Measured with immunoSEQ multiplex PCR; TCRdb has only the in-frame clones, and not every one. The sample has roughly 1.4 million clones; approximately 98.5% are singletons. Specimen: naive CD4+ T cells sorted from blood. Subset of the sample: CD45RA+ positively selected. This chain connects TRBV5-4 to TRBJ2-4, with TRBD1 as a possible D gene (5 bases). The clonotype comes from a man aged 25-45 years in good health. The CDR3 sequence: CASSLGGKLAKNIQYF. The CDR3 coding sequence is TGTGCCAGCAGCTTGGGGGGCAAATTAGCCAAAAACATTCAGTACTTC.